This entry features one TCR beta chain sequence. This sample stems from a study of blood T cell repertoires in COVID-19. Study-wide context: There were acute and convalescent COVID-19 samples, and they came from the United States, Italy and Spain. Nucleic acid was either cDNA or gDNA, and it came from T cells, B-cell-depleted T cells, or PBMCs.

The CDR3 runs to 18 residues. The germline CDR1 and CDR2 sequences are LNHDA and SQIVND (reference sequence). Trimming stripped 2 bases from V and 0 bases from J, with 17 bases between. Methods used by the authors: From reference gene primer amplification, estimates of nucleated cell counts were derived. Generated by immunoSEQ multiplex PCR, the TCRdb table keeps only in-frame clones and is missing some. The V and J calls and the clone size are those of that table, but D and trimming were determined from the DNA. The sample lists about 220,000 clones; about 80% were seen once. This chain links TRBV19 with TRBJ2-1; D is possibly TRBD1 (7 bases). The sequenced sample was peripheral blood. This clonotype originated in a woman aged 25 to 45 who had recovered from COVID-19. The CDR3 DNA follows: TGTGCCAGTAGTATAACAGGGGACTTCAAGAGCTCCTACAATGAGCAGTTCTTC. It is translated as CASSITGDFKSSYNEQFF.